This record covers a single T cell receptor (beta chain). Roughly 0.45 to 1 ug RNA was reverse transcribed with random hexamers. TCRdb reprocessed the immunoSEQ multiplex PCR reads via MiXCR and lists one record per CDR3 protein. In the table there are some 160,000 distinct CDR3 sequences, about 91% of which are singletons. This entry belongs to a study of CD8 T cells in Susac syndrome. Input material: CD4+ T cells from PBMCs. This TCR came from a human donor in good health.

CDR3 region: CASSLEGTGAYEQYF. In DNA form, the CDR3 reads TGCGCCAGCAGCTTGGAAGGGACAGGGGCCTACGAGCAGTACTTC. The gene calls are TRBV5-1 and TRBJ2-7; 10 nucleotides align to TRBD1. Trimming removed 0 bases from V and 2 bases from J; junction bases left unmatched: 2. This CDR3 contains 15 residues. The V gene's germline CDR1 is SGHRS and CDR2 YFSETQ. The full variable domain, its missing parts supplied by reference TRBV5-1 and TRBJ2-7, is KAGVTQTPRYLIKTRGQQVTLSCSPISGHRSVSWYQQTPGQGLQFLFEYFSETQRNKGNFPGRFSGRQFSNSRSEMNVSTLELGDSALYLCASSLEGTGAYEQYFGPGTRLTVT.